Here is one TCR beta chain with its context. What it binds is not known. The CDR3 runs 15 residues. With 4 bases removed from V and 9 bases from J, the gap between germline ends came to 19 bases. The germline CDR1 and CDR2 sequences are PRHDT and FYEKMQ (reference sequence). This sample was taken from a study of T cells after yellow fever vaccination. Study observations and caveats: There was a small share of clonotypes that showed up in both the CD4 and CD8 compartments. Most clones from primary vaccination resurfaced after the booster (about 96% CD4, around 90% CD8).

UMIs and a universal primer site were added when TCR cDNA was made by 5'RACE template switching. TCRdb re-called the 5' RACE reads with MiXCR, one entry per CDR3 protein. This table has approximately 550,000 distinct CDR3 sequences, about 19% appearing once. The source material was PBMCs, sampled 15 days after the yellow fever booster vaccination. The chain uses TRBV13 and TRBJ2-1; unclear D gene. This clonotype originated in a man younger than 45 who received the YFV17D yellow fever vaccine. CDR3 nucleotide sequence: TGTGCCAGCAGCTCCCAAAATCCGAGGTTAGCTGAGCAGTTCTTC. Amino acid sequence: CASSSQNPRLAEQFF.